Listed below are T cell receptor beta chains from one sample, sequenced in a study of lymphopenia after photon versus proton radiotherapy. The method was immunoSEQ multiplex PCR; TCRdb's version includes in-frame clones alone and lacks a portion of them. The sample includes roughly 76,000 clones, around 93% of them seen just once. The sample in question was peripheral blood, obtained from a patient treated with photon-based radiotherapy. These TCRs come from a woman in her thirties or forties with cholangiocarcinoma. CDR3s include the opening cysteine and the closing phenylalanine or tryptophan. The D gene is left open where the match is weak. Clone sizes are given selectively: once, few, many, or a class where the clone is expanded.

v_gene	j_gene	d_gene	abundance	CDR3nt	CDR3aa
TRBV5-1	TRBJ2-3	TRBD2	NA	TGCGCCAGCAGCTTGGCCGGGACTAGCGACACAGATACGCAGTATTTT	CASSLAGTSDTDTQYF
TRBV4-2	TRBJ2-2	TRBD1	NA	TGTGCCAGCAGCCAAGATCCGGACAGGGGGACCGGGGAGCTGTTTTTT	CASSQDPDRGTGELFF
TRBV7-3	TRBJ1-1	TRBD1	NA	TGTGCCAGCAGCTTAACAGGGGGCAACACTGAAGCTTTCTTT	CASSLTGGNTEAFF
TRBV5-1	TRBJ2-1	NA	NA	TGCGCCAGCAGGGAGGGAAATGAGCAGTTCTTC	CASREGNEQFF
TRBV10-2	TRBJ1-3	NA	NA	TGCGCCAGCAGTCTACTTCCCGGGACCATATATTTT	CASSLLPGTIYF
TRBV28	TRBJ2-3	NA	once	TGTGCCAGCAGTCCTTACTTGAGGGATACGCAGTATTTT	CASSPYLRDTQYF
TRBV5-5	TRBJ1-2	NA	NA	TGTGCCAGCAGCTTGGGATCCGATAACTATGGCTACACCTTC	CASSLGSDNYGYTF
TRBV30	TRBJ1-1	NA	NA	TGTGCCTGGCGGAGCGGACCGGAAGCTTTCTTT	CAWRSGPEAFF
TRBV5-1	TRBJ2-7	TRBD2	NA	TGCGCCAGCAGCACCGGACTAGCGGGCCTCTACGAGCAGTACTTC	CASSTGLAGLYEQYF
TRBV27	TRBJ2-7	NA	NA	TGTGCCAGCAGTAAGGGGTCCCACGAGCAGTACTTC	CASSKGSHEQYF
TRBV4-3	TRBJ2-1	NA	NA	TGCGCCAGCAGCCAAGACCCCCCGGGGGTAAGGGACAATGAGCAGTTCTTC	CASSQDPPGVRDNEQFF
TRBV29-1	TRBJ1-1	NA	NA	TGCAGTGTCCTCCCTGGCGCTTTCTTT	CSVLPGAFF
TRBV18	TRBJ2-7	NA	NA	TGTGCCAGCTCACCAAGGGACTTTTCCTACGAGCAGTACTTC	CASSPRDFSYEQYF
TRBV28	TRBJ2-7	TRBD1	NA	TGTGCCAGCAGTTACTCTCCCACAGGGGCCGGGGAGCAGTACTTC	CASSYSPTGAGEQYF
TRBV19	TRBJ2-7	NA	NA	TGTGCCAGTAGTACTACCCAAAAGGCCTACGAGCAGTACTTC	CASSTTQKAYEQYF
TRBV30	TRBJ2-1	NA	NA	TGTGCCTGGAGTCAAGGGTTCAGCTCCTACAATGAGCAGTTCTTC	CAWSQGFSSYNEQFF
TRBV5-1	TRBJ1-3	NA	NA	TGCGCCAGCAGCTTGGGGGCGACCCCGCTCTCTGGAAACACCATATATTTT	CASSLGATPLSGNTIYF
TRBV4-3	TRBJ1-2	NA	few	TGCGCCAGCAGCCAAGATTCGGGGCAGGGAAGGGGCTACACCTTC	CASSQDSGQGRGYTF
TRBV6-5	TRBJ1-3	NA	NA	TGTGCCAGCAGTTCACCCTTGGGGGCGTTGGGAAACACCATATATTTT	CASSSPLGALGNTIYF
TRBV11-2	TRBJ1-2	NA	NA	TGTGCCAGCAGCTTAACTCTACAACTCTATGGCTACACCTTC	CASSLTLQLYGYTF
TRBV4-1	TRBJ2-1	NA	NA	TGCGCCAGTTCCGGTGGAGGAATCTACAATGAGCAGTTCTTC	CASSGGGIYNEQFF
TRBV6-6	TRBJ1-1	NA	NA	TGTGCCAGCAGTTACTCGGAACGGGTTGGGAACGCTGAAGCTTTCTTT	CASSYSERVGNAEAFF
TRBV28	TRBJ2-7	NA	NA	TGTGCCAGCGCCCCCCCAGCAAACTACGAGCAGTACTTC	CASAPPANYEQYF
TRBV9	TRBJ2-7	TRBD2	NA	TGTGCCAGCAGCGTGGGGACTAGCGGGTACGAGCAGTACTTC	CASSVGTSGYEQYF
TRBV14	TRBJ2-2	NA	few	TGTGCCAGCAGCCACAGCTCGAACACCGGGGAGCTGTTTTTT	CASSHSSNTGELFF
TRBV29-1	TRBJ2-3	TRBD2	NA	TGCAGCGTCGAGGACCGAAGGAGCGGGAAAGATACGCAGTATTTT	CSVEDRRSGKDTQYF
TRBV4-3	TRBJ1-2	NA	NA	TGCGCCAGCAGCCAAGATCAGGCAGCCCGCTATGGCTACACCTTC	CASSQDQAARYGYTF
TRBV4-3	TRBJ2-1	NA	NA	TGCGCCAGCAGCCAAGATAGGAGCTCCTACAATGAGCAGTTCTTC	CASSQDRSSYNEQFF
TRBV6-1	TRBJ2-1	TRBD1	NA	TGTGCCAGCAGTGGGGTTGGACAGGGGCCTTACAATGAGCAGTTCTTC	CASSGVGQGPYNEQFF
TRBV7-2	TRBJ1-5	NA	NA	TGTGCCAGCAGCTTATGGCCAGATCAGCCCCAGCATTTT	CASSLWPDQPQHF
TRBV7-9	TRBJ1-4	NA	NA	TGTGCCAGCAGCTTAGTAACGGGTAGCAATGAAAAACTGTTTTTT	CASSLVTGSNEKLFF
TRBV7-2	TRBJ1-6	NA	NA	TGTGCCAGCAGCTTAGCGGGGGGACCTAGCTCCTATAATTCACCCCTCCACTTT	CASSLAGGPSSYNSPLHF
TRBV10-3	TRBJ2-4	NA	NA	TGTGCCATCAGTGTGATAGGGTACTTC	CAISVIGYF
TRBV6-1	TRBJ1-4	NA	once	TGTGCCAGCAGTGGGAGTCCAGGGGTGGATGAAAAACTGTTTTTT	CASSGSPGVDEKLFF
TRBV19	TRBJ2-1	TRBD1	NA	TGTGCCAGTAGTATCTGGGGGACAGGGCCGAATGAGCAGTTCTTC	CASSIWGTGPNEQFF
TRBV9	TRBJ2-7	TRBD2	NA	TGTGCCAGCAGCGTAGGCGGGGGGATGGTATACGAGCAGTACTTC	CASSVGGGMVYEQYF
TRBV5-6	TRBJ1-2	NA	once	TGTGCCAGCAGCTTGGGGCAAGCTAACTATGGCTACACCTTC	CASSLGQANYGYTF
TRBV7-9	TRBJ2-1	NA	NA	TGTGCCAGCAGCTTAGGGTTCAATGAGCAGTTCTTC	CASSLGFNEQFF
TRBV10-3	TRBJ2-7	TRBD1	NA	TGTGCCATCAGTAGACAGGGGGCCGACGAGCAGTACTTC	CAISRQGADEQYF
TRBV6-1	TRBJ2-1	NA	NA	TGTGCCAGCAGTGAAGGGAAAAGGGCCCCCGGCCTTCTGGGCAATGAGCAGTTCTTC	CASSEGKRAPGLLGNEQFF
TRBV6-1	TRBJ1-2	NA	NA	TGTGCCAGCAGTGAAGATCAGGGATCCTATGGCTACACCTTC	CASSEDQGSYGYTF
TRBV10-3	TRBJ1-1	NA	NA	TGTGCCATCAGGCCAGGGTATCTGGGCACTGAAGCTTTCTTT	CAIRPGYLGTEAFF
TRBV4-1	TRBJ2-1	NA	NA	TGCGCCAGCAGCCAACCCGGCGGGAACAATGAGCAGTTCTTC	CASSQPGGNNEQFF
TRBV5-6	TRBJ1-5	NA	NA	TGTGCCAGCAGTCTCCGGGCTATCGGGGTTCAGGGCAATCAGCCCCAGCATTTT	CASSLRAIGVQGNQPQHF
TRBV7-2	TRBJ2-3	NA	once	TGTGCCAGCAGCTTACTAGGGGATGACACAGATACGCAGTATTTT	CASSLLGDDTDTQYF
TRBV28	TRBJ2-5	NA	NA	TGTGCCAGCAGTTTTTCAGGGATCGAGACCCAGTACTTC	CASSFSGIETQYF
TRBV6-5	TRBJ1-1	NA	NA	TGTGCCAGCAGTTACTCTCCGGGGATGAACACTGAAGCTTTCTTT	CASSYSPGMNTEAFF
TRBV6-5	TRBJ2-2	NA	NA	TGTGCCAGCAGCCCCGAGGGCCCGAACACCGGGGAGCTGTTTTTT	CASSPEGPNTGELFF
TRBV14	TRBJ2-7	TRBD1	NA	TGTGCCAGCAGTCAAATCGACAGGGGGCTGGGCGAGCAGTACTTC	CASSQIDRGLGEQYF
TRBV5-1	TRBJ1-4	NA	NA	TGCGCCAGCCCCAATAGGACTAATGAAAAACTGTTTTTT	CASPNRTNEKLFF